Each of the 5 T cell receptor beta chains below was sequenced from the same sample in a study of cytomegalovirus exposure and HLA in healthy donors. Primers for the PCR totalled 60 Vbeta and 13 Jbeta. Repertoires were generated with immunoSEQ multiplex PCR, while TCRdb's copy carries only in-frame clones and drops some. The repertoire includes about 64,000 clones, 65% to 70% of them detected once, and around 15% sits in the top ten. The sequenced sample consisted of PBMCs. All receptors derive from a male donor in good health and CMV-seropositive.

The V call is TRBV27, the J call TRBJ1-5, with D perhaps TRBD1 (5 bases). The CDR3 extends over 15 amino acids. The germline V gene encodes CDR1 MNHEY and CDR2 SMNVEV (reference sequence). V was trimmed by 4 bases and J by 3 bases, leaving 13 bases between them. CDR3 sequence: CASSSEGGDNQPQHF. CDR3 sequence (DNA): TGTGCCAGCAGTTCCGAGGGAGGGGACAATCAGCCCCAGCATTTT.

CDR3 protein: CASSSGGGNTIYF. CDR3 sequence (DNA): TGTGCCAGCAGCTCCGGCGGGGGGAACACCATATATTTT. This chain connects TRBV7-6 to TRBJ1-3; D may be TRBD1 (5 bases). Trimming left V 4 bases short and J 7 bases short, with 11 bases between. The germline CDR1 and CDR2 sequences are SGHVS and FNYEAQ. The CDR3 has 13 residues.

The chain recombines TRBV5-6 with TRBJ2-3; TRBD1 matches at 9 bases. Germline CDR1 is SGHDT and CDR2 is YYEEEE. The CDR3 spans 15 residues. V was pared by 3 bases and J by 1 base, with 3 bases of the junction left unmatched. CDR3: CASSSRTGGTDTQYF. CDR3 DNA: TGTGCCAGCAGCTCTCGGACAGGGGGCACAGATACGCAGTATTTT. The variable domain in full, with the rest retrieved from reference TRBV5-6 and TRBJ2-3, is DAGVTQSPTHLIKTRGQQVTLRCSPKSGHDTVSWYQQALGQGPQFIFQYYEEEERQRGNFPDRFSGHQFPNYSSELNVNALLLGDSALYLCASSSRTGGTDTQYFGPGTRLTVL.

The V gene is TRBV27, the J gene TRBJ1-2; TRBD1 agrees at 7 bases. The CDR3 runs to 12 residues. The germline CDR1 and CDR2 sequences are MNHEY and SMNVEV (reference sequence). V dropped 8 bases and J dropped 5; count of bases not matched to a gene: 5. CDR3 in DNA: TGTGCCAGCCGGGCAGGGGGGTATGGCTACACCTTC. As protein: CASRAGGYGYTF.

CDR3 amino acids: CASSPTGTGNTGELFF. The CDR3 coding sequence is TGTGCCAGCTCGCCTACCGGGACAGGGAACACCGGGGAGCTGTTTTTT. J is TRBJ2-2 and V is TRBV18; 8 positions match TRBD1. Germline V gene data show CDR1 as KGHSH and CDR2 as LQKENI. The CDR3 contains 16 residues. J was trimmed by 1 base and V by 6 bases; bases with no gene match: 7. Combining the CDR3 with reference TRBV18 and TRBJ2-2 gives the whole variable domain NAGVMQNPRHLVRRRGQEARLRCSPMKGHSHVYWYRQLPEEGLKFMVYLQKENIIDESGMPKERFSAEFPKEGPSILRIQQVVRGDSAAYFCASSPTGTGNTGELFFGEGSRLTVL.